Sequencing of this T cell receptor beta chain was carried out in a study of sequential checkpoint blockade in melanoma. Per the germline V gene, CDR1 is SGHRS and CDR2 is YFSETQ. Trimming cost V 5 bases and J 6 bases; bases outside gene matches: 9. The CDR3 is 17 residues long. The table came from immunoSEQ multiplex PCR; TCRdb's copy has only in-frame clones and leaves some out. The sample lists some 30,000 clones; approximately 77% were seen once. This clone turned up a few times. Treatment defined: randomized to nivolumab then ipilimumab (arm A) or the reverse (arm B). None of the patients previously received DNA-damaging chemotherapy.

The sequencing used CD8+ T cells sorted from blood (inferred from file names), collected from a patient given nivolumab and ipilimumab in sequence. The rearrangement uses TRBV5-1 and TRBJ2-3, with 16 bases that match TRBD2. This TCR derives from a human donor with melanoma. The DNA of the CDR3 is TGCGCCAGCAGACGCGGGACTAGCGGGGGGGGCCTGGATACGCAGTATTTT. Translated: CASRRGTSGGGLDTQYF.